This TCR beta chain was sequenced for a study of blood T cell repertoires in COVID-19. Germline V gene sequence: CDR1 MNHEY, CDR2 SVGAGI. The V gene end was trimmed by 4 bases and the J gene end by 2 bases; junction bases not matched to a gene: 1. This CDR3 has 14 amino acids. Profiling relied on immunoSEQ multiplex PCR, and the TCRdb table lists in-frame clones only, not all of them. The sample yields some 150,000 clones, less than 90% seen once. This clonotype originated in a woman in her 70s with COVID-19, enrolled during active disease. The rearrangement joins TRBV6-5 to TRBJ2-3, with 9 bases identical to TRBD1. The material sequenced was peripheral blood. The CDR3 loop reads CASSWTGATDTQYF. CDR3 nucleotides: TGTGCCAGCAGTTGGACAGGGGCCACAGATACGCAGTATTTT.